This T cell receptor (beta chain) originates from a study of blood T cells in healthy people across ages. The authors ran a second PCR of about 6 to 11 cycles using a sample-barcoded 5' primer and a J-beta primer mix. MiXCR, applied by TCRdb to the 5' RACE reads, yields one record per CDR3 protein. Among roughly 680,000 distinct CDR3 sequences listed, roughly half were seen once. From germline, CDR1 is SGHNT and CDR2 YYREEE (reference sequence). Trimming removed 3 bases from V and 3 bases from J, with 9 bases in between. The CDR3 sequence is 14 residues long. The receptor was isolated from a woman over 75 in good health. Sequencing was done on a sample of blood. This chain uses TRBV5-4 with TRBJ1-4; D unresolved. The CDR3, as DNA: TGTGCCAGCAGCTCTCAGGAAGCTAATGAAAAACTGTTTTTT. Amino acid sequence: CASSSQEANEKLFF.